The entry below describes one T cell receptor (beta chain). Its antigen is still unknown. The ends were cut back, 6 bases at V and 1 base at J, with 18 bases in the middle. The CDR3 is 16 residues long. CDR1 is KGHSH and CDR2 is LQKENI in the germline V gene. This specimen comes from a study of T cell responses to AZD1222 COVID-19 vaccine. Sequenced by immunoSEQ multiplex PCR; TCRdb stores in-frame clones only, minus some. The sample contains approximately 180,000 clones, roughly 87% of which appear only once. The study, taken as a whole, reports: CD4 TCRs associated with vaccination spanned spike, dominating at 160-218 and 743-854.

The sequencing here drew on peripheral blood, taken on day 0 of AZD1222 vaccination. The clonotype originates from an adult in good health. This chain uses TRBV18 with TRBJ1-1, with D perhaps TRBD1 (5 bases). This chain's CDR3 is CASSRQTQGANTEAFF. In nucleotides, the CDR3 is TGTGCCAGCTCCCGACAGACACAAGGGGCGAACACTGAAGCTTTCTTT.